This T cell receptor beta chain originates from a study of T-cell memory formation after mild COVID-19 (dated by TCRdb to 2020 to 2022). Broadly, across the study: Most TCR sequence clusters were specific to one of the two donors. Two young, previously healthy adult volunteers made up the cohort, one male and one female. T-cell clones expanding and contracting after mild COVID-19 in a couple of donors were tracked by longitudinal TCRalpha and TCRbeta repertoire sequencing. Results and caveats for the whole study, not just this receptor: Clones that contracted from day 15 to 85 showed balanced CD4/CD8 phenotypes, whereas a second wave of clones that expanded from day 15 to 37 leaned towards CD4+. The study included only two mild cases, and larger cohorts that include severe cases with pre-infection samples were judged to be necessary. Some responding clones were detected in pre-infection memory, suggesting pre-existing cross-reactive memory T cells joined the SARS-CoV-2 response. Contracting CD4+ clones were located mainly in the CM and EM memory subsets, whereas CD8+ clones were found to be enriched in EMRA. SARS-CoV-2 specificity of the second-wave clones peaking on day 37 was not confirmed.

Sequencing took place on an Illumina NovaSeq 6000. TCRalpha and TCRbeta cDNA libraries were constructed by 5'RACE with constant-segment primers, with sample barcodes and unique molecular identifiers being introduced. RNA was extracted from every sample with Trizol reagent. Library amplification was performed in two PCR steps, and a second sample barcode and Illumina TruSeq adapters were introduced in the second step. Sequencing of libraries was performed on an Illumina NovaSeq with 2 x 150 bp paired-end reads. In the authors' own workflow: Demultiplexing of reads and collapsing into UMI-guided consensus sequences were performed with migec v1.2.7. Using mixcr v2.1.11, UMI consensuses were aligned to TRA and TRB V and J templates and then assembled into clonotypes. Clonotypes were classified as expanded or contracted when called significant by both edgeR and NoisET, with noise models trained on biological replicates. For edgeR calls, the thresholds were a false discovery rate-adjusted p below 0.01 and a log2 fold-change of 1. PCA with hierarchical clustering of max-normalized trajectories of the 1000 most abundant clonotypes was used as exploratory dynamics analysis. The CD4 or CD8 phenotype of responding clones was assigned using the separately sequenced CD4+ and CD8+ repertoires. TCRdb applied fastp at Q25 and MiXCR to the public reads, then kept only in-frame beta chains. Rows merge per CDR3 protein into single entries with the most common DNA and genes. What appears here as the V and J calls and clone size reflects TCRdb's work, not the paper's. This sample has about 130,000 distinct CDR3 sequences in its table, and about a sixth of those were observed once. The ten largest make up 5.2% of the sample.

Ficoll-Paque density gradient centrifugation was used to isolate PBMCs. A word on this clonotype: Its antigen is not yet known. Nothing much larger sits one base from this clone, and base qualities are not available.

The CDR3 covers 15 residues, taking in both the cysteine and the phenylalanine. Only the CDR3 part of the read is kept: 45 bases, read in frame from the first base. CDR1 is given as SGHRS and CDR2 as YFSETQ, both from the germline V gene. V gives up 0 bases and J gives up 2 bases, and the segment between their germline ends measures 6 bases. The material sequenced was PBMCs or a T cell subset sorted from them (not recorded which). The chain is encoded by TRBV5-1 joined to TRBJ1-6; a confident D gene designation cannot be given. This sequence was found in a man younger than 35 who had mild COVID-19 (a few samples of this study predate the infection). The sample titles of this study are shuffled in the database, so cell type and time point are left out; the donor was told from shared clones. The CDR3 corresponds to CASSLGSPYNSPLHF. The DNA is TGCGCCAGCAGCTTGGGGTCCCCCTATAATTCACCCCTCCACTTT.